A single sample gave rise to the 5 T cell receptor beta chains below, sequenced in a study of OX40 agonist ivuxolimab in advanced cancers. Sequencing used immunoSEQ multiplex PCR; TCRdb keeps in-frame clones, though not all of them. The profile shows 40,000 or so clones, 80% to 85% of them singletons. Material: CD4+ or CD8+ T cells sorted from blood, obtained in a trial of the OX40 agonist ivuxolimab. Every receptor here comes from an adult with an advanced solid tumor such as melanoma, head and neck, liver or kidney cancer.

J is TRBJ2-1 and V is TRBV10-3; TRBD2 might be the D (7 bases). The germline V gene has CDR1 ENHRY and CDR2 SYGVKD. The ends were cut back, 8 bases at V and 6 bases at J, with 17 bases in the middle. The CDR3 spans 14 residues. The CDR3 spells CAIGERGGVNEQFF. CDR3 nucleotides: TGTGCCATCGGGGAAAGGGGGGGAGTCAATGAGCAGTTCTTC.

This clone qualifies as medium-sized (0.01 to 0.1%). The chain has TRBV6-1 and TRBJ2-7, with 9 positions matching TRBD1. Germline V gene sequence: CDR1 MNHNS, CDR2 SASEGT. The CDR3 has 14 amino acids. J was trimmed by 6 bases and V by 1 base; bases with no gene match: 4. The CDR3 DNA reads TGTGCCAGCAGTGAAGTGGGACAGGGAGGCGAGCAGTACTTC. Translating it yields CASSEVGQGGEQYF.

This rearrangement joins TRBV10-3 to TRBJ1-1; 8 bases are a match to TRBD1. V dropped 10 bases and J dropped 4; count of bases not matched to a gene: 11. The germline V gene encodes CDR1 ENHRY and CDR2 SYGVKD. The CDR3 totals 14 residues. The DNA for the CDR3 is TGTGCCAGCGCAACCAGGGGGCCGGTCACTGAAGCTTTCTTT. It translates to CASATRGPVTEAFF.

The V gene is TRBV7-9, the J gene TRBJ2-1; tentative D call: TRBD2 (6 bases). This CDR3 region has 15 residues. V was shortened by 3 bases and J by 7 bases, with 16 bases between the two germline ends. The germline V gene has CDR1 SEHNR and CDR2 FQNEAQ (reference sequence). Written as DNA, the CDR3 is TGTGCCAGCAGCTTGTCCCGGGAGTTGCGGAATGAGCAGTTCTTC. The encoded protein is CASSLSRELRNEQFF. Complete variable domain (other parts from reference TRBV7-9 and TRBJ2-1): DTGVSQNPRHKITKRGQNVTFRCDPISEHNRLYWYRQTLGQGPEFLTYFQNEAQLEKSRLLSDRFSAERPKGSFSTLEIQRTEQGDSAMYLCASSLSRELRNEQFFGPGTRLTVL.

The rearrangement joins TRBV6-5 to TRBJ2-3; 8 bases are a match to TRBD2. With 2 bases clipped from V and 2 bases from J, the junction kept 0 bases outside the gene matches. Germline V gene data show CDR1 as MNHEY and CDR2 as SVGAGI. This CDR3 region has 14 residues. The CDR3, as DNA: TGTGCCAGCAGTTACGGACTAGCCACAGATACGCAGTATTTT. This translates into CASSYGLATDTQYF.